The clone carrying this T cell receptor (beta chain) was counted only a few times. Its antigen is as yet unknown. No cell sorting was done before RNA was extracted from the tissue. Three rounds of nested PCR, following a modified ARM-PCR protocol, produced the TCRbeta library. TCRdb processed the multiplex PCR reads anew with MiXCR; each CDR3 protein has one entry. In the table there are about 200,000 distinct CDR3 sequences, approximately 74% of which are singletons. There are 14 residues in the CDR3. V lost 7 bases and J lost 3, with 15 bases in between. CDR1 is MNHNY, CDR2 SVGAGI, per germline (reference sequence). This specimen comes from a study of tumor and adjacent non-tumor tissue in lung cancer. General study results and limits: Compared with tumor, normal lung showed significantly lower TCR diversity.

Specimen: lung tumor tissue. The receptor's source is a man aged 60 to 69 with non-small cell lung cancer. The chain links TRBV6-6 to TRBJ1-1, with D possibly being TRBD1 (5 bases). The CDR3 protein is CASNLVGGDTEAFF. The DNA for the CDR3 is TGTGCCAGCAATTTAGTCGGGGGGGACACTGAAGCTTTCTTT.